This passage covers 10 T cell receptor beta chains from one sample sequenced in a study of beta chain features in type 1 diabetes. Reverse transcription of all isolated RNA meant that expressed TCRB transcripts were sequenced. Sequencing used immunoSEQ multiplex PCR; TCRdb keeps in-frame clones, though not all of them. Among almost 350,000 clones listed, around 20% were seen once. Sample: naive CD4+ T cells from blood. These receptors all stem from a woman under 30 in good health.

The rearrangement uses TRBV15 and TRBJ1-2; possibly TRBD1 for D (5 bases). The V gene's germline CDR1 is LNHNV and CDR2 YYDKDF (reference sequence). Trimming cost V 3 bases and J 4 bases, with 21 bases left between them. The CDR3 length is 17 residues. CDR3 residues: CATSSSSGTDKIYGYTF. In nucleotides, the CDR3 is TGTGCCACCAGCAGTAGTTCCGGGACTGACAAAATCTATGGCTACACCTTC.

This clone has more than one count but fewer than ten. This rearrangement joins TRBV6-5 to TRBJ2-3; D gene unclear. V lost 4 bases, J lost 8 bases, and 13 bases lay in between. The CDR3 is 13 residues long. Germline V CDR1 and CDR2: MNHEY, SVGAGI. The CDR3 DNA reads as TGTGCCAGCAGTTTATTTTCCGAGTCTACGCAGTATTTT. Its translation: CASSLFSESTQYF.

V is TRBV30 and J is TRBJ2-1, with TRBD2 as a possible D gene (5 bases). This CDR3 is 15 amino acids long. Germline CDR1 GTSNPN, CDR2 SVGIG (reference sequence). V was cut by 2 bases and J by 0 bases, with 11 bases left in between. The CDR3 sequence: CAWSRERLSYNEQFF. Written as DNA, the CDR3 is TGTGCCTGGAGTAGGGAGAGACTCTCCTACAATGAGCAGTTCTTC.

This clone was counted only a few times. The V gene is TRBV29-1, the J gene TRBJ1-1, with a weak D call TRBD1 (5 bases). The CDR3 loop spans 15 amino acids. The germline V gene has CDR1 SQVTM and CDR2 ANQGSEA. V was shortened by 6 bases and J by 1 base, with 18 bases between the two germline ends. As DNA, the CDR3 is TGCAGCGTCCACCGACTGGACATCCAGAACACTGAAGCTTTCTTT. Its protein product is CSVHRLDIQNTEAFF.

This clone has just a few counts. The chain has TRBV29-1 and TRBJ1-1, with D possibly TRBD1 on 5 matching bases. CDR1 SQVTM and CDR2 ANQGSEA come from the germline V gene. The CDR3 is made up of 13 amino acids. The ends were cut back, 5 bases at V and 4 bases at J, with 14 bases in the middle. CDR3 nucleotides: TGCAGCGTTAAGTCAGGGCGAGTCACTGAAGCTTTCTTT. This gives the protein CSVKSGRVTEAFF.

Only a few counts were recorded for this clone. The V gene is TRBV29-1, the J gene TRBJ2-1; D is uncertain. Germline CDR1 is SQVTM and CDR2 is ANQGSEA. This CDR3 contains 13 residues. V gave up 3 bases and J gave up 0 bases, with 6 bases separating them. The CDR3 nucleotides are TGCAGCGTTGACTACAGCTCCTACAATGAGCAGTTCTTC. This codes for CSVDYSSYNEQFF.

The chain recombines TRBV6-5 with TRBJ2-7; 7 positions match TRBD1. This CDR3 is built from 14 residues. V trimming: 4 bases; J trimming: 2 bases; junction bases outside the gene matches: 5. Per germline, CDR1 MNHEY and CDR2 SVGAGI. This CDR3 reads CASSFGQETYEQYF. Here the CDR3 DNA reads TGTGCCAGCAGTTTCGGACAGGAGACCTACGAGCAGTACTTC.

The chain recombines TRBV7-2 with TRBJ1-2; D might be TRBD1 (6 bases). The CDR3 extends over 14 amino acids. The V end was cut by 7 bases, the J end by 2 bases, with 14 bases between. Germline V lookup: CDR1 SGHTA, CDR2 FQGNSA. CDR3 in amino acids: CASILDRQNYGYTF. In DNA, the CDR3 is TGTGCCAGCATCCTTGACAGGCAAAACTATGGCTACACCTTC.

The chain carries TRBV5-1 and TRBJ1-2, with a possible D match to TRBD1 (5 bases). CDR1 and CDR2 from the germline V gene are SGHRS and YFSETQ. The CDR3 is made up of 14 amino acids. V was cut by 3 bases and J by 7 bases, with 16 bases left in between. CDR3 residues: CASSSQEGSVGYTF. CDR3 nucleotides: TGCGCCAGCAGCTCCCAGGAGGGGAGCGTTGGCTACACCTTC.

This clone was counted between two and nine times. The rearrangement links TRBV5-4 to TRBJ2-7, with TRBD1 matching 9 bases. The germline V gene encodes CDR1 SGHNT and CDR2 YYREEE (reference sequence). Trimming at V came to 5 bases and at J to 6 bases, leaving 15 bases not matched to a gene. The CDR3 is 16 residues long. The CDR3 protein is CASSRSGTGFLGEQYF. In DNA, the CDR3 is TGTGCCAGCAGTCGTTCCGGGACAGGGTTTTTGGGCGAGCAGTACTTC.